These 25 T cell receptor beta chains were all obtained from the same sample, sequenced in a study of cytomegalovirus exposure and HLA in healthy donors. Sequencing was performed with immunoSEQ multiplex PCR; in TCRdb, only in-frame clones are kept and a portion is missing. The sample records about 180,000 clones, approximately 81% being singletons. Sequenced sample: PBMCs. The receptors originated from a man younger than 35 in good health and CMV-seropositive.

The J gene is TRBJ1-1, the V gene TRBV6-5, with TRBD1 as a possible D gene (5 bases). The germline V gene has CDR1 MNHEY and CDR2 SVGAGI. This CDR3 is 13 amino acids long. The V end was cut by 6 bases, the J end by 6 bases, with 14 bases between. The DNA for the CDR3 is TGTGCCAGCAGCCCTATAGCGGGGGCTGAAGCTTTCTTT. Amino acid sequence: CASSPIAGAEAFF.

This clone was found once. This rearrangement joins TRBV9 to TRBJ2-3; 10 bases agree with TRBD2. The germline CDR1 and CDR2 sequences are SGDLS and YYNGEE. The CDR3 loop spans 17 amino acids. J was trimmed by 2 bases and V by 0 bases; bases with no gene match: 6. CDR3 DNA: TGTGCCAGCAGCGTAGCTACTAGCGGGGCCCCCACAGATACGCAGTATTTT. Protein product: CASSVATSGAPTDTQYF.

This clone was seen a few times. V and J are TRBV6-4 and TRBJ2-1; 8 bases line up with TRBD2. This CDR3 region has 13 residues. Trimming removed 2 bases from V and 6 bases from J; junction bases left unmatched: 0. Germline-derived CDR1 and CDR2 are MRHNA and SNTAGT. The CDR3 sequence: CASSDGTSNEQFF. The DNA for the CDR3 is TGTGCCAGCAGTGACGGGACTAGCAATGAGCAGTTCTTC.

This CDR3 reads CASSQYSPLQGPNSPLHF. Here the CDR3 DNA reads TGTGCCAGCAGCCAATACTCCCCATTACAGGGGCCAAATTCACCCCTCCACTTT. The chain recombines TRBV11-2 with TRBJ1-6; 7 bases line up with TRBD1. Germline values: CDR1 SGHAT, CDR2 FQNNGV. The CDR3 length is 18 residues. The V gene end was trimmed by 5 bases and the J gene end by 7 bases; junction bases not matched to a gene: 17.

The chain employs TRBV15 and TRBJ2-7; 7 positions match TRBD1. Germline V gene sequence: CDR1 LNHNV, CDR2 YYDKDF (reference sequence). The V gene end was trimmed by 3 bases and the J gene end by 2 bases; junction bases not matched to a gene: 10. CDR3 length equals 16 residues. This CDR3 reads CATSSPRWDSTYEQYF. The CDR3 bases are TGTGCCACCAGCAGTCCCAGGTGGGACAGCACCTACGAGCAGTACTTC.

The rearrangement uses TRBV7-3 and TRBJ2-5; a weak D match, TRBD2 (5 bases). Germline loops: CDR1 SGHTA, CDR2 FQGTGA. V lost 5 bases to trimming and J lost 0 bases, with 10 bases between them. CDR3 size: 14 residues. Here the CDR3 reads CASSPSGYQETQYF. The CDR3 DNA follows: TGTGCCAGCAGCCCCAGCGGATACCAAGAGACCCAGTACTTC.

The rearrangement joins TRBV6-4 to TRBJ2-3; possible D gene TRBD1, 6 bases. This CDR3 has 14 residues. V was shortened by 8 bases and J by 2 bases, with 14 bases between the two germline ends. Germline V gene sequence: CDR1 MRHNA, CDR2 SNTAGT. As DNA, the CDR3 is TGTGCCAGCGCACAGGGTACTGACACAGATACGCAGTATTTT. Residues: CASAQGTDTDTQYF.

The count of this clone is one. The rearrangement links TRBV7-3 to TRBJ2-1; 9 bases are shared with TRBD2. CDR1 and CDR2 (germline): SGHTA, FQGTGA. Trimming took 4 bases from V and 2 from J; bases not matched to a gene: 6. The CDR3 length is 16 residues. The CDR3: CASSSRGRATYNEQFF. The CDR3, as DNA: TGTGCCAGCAGCTCCCGCGGGAGGGCCACCTACAATGAGCAGTTCTTC.

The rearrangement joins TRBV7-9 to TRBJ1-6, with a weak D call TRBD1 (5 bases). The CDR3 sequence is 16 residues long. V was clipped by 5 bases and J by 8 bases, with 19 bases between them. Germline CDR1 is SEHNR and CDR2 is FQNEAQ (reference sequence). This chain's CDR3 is CASSPVVRGGDSPLHF. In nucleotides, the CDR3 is TGTGCCAGCAGCCCTGTGGTACGGGGAGGGGATTCACCCCTCCACTTT.

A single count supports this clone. Written as DNA, the CDR3 is TGTGCCAGCAGTGAATCGGGTCTTAATGAAAAACTGTTTTTT. Amino acids: CASSESGLNEKLFF. The chain uses TRBV6-1 and TRBJ1-4; D gene unclear. Trimming left V 2 bases short and J 4 bases short, with 8 bases between. CDR3 length: 14 residues. The germline V gene has CDR1 MNHNS and CDR2 SASEGT.

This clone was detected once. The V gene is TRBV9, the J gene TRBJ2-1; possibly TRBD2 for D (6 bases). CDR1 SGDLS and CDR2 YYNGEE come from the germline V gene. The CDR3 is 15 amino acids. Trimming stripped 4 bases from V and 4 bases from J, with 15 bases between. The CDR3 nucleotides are TGTGCCAGCAGCCTCAGCGGGTACAATTACAATGAGCAGTTCTTC. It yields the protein CASSLSGYNYNEQFF.

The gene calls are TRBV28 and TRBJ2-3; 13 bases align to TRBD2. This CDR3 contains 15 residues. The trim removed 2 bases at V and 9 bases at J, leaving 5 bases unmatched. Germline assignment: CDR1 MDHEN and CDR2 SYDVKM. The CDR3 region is CASSLTSGRAETQYF. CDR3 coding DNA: TGTGCCAGCAGTTTAACTAGCGGGAGGGCCGAGACGCAGTATTTT.

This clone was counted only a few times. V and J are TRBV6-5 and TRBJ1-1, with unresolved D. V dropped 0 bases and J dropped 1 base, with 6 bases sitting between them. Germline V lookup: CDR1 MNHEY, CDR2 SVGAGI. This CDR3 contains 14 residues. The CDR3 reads CASSYSPWNTEAFF. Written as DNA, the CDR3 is TGTGCCAGCAGTTACTCCCCCTGGAACACTGAAGCTTTCTTT.

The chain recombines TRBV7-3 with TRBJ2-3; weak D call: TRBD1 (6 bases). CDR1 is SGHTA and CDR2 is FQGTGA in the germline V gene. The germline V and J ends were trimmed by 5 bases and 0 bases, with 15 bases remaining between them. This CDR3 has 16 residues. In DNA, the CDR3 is TGTGCCAGCAGCCCCGGGACAAGGGGAAGCACAGATACGCAGTATTTT. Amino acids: CASSPGTRGSTDTQYF.

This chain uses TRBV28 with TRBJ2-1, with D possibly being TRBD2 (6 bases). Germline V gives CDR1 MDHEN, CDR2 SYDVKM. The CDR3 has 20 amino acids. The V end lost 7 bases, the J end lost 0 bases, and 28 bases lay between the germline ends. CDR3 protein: CASTPMTELSSEFSYNEQFF. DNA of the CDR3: TGTGCCAGCACCCCCATGACAGAACTATCTAGCGAGTTCTCCTACAATGAGCAGTTCTTC.

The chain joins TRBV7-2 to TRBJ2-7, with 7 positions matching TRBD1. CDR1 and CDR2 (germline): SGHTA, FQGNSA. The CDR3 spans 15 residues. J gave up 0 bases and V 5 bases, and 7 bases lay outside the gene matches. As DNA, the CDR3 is TGTGCCAGCAGCCGGGACAGCTTTTCCTCCTACGAGCAGTACTTC. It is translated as CASSRDSFSSYEQYF.

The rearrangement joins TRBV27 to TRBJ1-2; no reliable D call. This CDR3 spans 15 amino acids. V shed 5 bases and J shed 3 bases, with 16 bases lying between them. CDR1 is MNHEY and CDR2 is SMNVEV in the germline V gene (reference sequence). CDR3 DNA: TGTGCCAGCAGTCACGAATGGACTGGCCACTATGGCTACACCTTC. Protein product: CASSHEWTGHYGYTF.

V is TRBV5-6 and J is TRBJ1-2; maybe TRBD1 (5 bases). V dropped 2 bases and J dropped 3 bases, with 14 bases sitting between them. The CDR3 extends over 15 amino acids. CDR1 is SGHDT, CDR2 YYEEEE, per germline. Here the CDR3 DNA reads TGTGCCAGCAGCTTTTATGGGGCCTGGGACTATGGCTACACCTTC. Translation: CASSFYGAWDYGYTF.

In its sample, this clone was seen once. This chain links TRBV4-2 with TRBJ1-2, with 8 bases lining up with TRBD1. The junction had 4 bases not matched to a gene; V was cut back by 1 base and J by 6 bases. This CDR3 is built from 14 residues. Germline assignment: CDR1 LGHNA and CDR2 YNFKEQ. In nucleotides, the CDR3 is TGTGCCAGCAGCCAAGGACAGGGGACGGATGGCTACACCTTC. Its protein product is CASSQGQGTDGYTF.

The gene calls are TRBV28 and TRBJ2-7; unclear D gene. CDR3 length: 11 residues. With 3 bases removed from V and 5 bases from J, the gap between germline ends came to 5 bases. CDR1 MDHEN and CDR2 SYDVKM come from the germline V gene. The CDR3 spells CASSFRDEQYF. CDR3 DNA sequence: TGTGCCAGCAGTTTCCGGGACGAGCAGTACTTC.

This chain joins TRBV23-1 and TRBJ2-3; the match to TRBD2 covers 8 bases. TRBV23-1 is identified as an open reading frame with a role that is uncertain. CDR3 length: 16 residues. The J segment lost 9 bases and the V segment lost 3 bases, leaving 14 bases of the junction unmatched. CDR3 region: CASSQCGRPTLGTQYF. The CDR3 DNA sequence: TGCGCCAGCAGTCAGTGCGGGAGGCCGACTCTTGGGACGCAGTATTTT.

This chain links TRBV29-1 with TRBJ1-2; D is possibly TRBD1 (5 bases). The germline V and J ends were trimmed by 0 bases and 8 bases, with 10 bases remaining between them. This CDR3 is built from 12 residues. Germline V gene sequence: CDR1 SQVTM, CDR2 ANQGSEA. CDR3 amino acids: CSVEDLRVGYTF. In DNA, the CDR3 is TGCAGCGTTGAAGATCTCAGGGTCGGCTACACCTTC. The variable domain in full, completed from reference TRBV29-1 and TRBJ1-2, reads SAVISQKPSRDICQRGTSLTIQCQVDSQVTMMFWYRQQPGQSLTLIATANQGSEATYESGFVIDKFPISRPNLTFSTLTVSNMSPEDSSIYLCSVEDLRVGYTFGSGTRLTVV.

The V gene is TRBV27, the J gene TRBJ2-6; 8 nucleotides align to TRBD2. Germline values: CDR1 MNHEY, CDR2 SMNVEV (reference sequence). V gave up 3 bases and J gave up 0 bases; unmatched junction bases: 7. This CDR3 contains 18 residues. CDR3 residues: CASSFTSGWSSGANVLTF. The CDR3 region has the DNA TGTGCCAGCAGTTTCACTAGCGGTTGGAGCTCTGGGGCCAACGTCCTGACTTTC.

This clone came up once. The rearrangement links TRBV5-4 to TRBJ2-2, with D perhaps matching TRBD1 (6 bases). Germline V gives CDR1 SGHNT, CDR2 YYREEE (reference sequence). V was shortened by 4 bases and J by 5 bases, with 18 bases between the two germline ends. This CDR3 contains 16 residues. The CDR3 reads CASSSQQGRGTGELFF. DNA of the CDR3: TGTGCCAGCAGCAGCCAACAGGGAAGAGGGACCGGGGAGCTGTTTTTT.

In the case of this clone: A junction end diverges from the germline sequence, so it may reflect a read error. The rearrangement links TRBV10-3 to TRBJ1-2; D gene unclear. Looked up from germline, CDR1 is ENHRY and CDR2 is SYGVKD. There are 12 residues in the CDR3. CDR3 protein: CAISESSGGPRF. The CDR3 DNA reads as TGTGCCATCAGTGAGTCGTCAGGTGGGCCTCGTTTC.